These T cell receptor beta chains were read from a single sample in a study of T cell repertoires in cytomegalovirus infection. TCRdb called the reads again in MiXCR, with one record for every CDR3 protein. Among around 530,000 distinct CDR3 sequences listed, 26% were seen once. Sequencing was performed on PBMCs. These receptors originate from a human donor in good health (CMV status not recorded). Some clones in this sample may be carry-over from other donors' samples. The CDR3 runs from the conserved cysteine through the conserved F or W. D genes are given only for firm matches. Not all rows give a size; the values are once, few, many and, for expanded clones, a class.

D: -; V: TRBV30; size: -; J: TRBJ1-6; DNA: TGTGCCTGGCGCGCGGCAGATAATTCACCCCTCCACTTT; CDR3: CAWRAADNSPLHF
D: -; V: TRBV7-2; size: many; J: TRBJ1-2; DNA: TGTGCCAGCAGCTTAAGGCAGGCCTATGGCTACACCTTC; CDR3: CASSLRQAYGYTF
D: -; V: TRBV4-1; size: few; J: TRBJ2-4; DNA: TGCGCCAGCAGCCAAGATCAGGGCGTCCGTGGCAAAAACATTCAGTACTTC; CDR3: CASSQDQGVRGKNIQYF
D: -; V: TRBV2; size: few; J: TRBJ2-5; DNA: TGTGCCAGCAGTACCAGGACCGAGTACTTC; CDR3: CASSTRTEYF
D: TRBD2; V: TRBV27; size: -; J: TRBJ2-3; DNA: TGTGCCAGCAGTTTTGGGACTAGGGGGGATACGCAGTATTTT; CDR3: CASSFGTRGDTQYF
D: -; V: TRBV7-2; size: once; J: TRBJ2-2; DNA: TGTGCCAGCAGCAACCGCGGCGGTTGGACCGGGGAGCTGTTTTTT; CDR3: CASSNRGGWTGELFF
D: TRBD2; V: TRBV27; size: -; J: TRBJ2-3; DNA: TGTGCCAGCAACCAAGCGGGAGCGGGCACAGATACGCAGTATTTT; CDR3: CASNQAGAGTDTQYF
D: TRBD2; V: TRBV4-1; size: -; J: TRBJ2-2; DNA: TGCGCCAGCAGCCAAGTTCTAGCGGGAACCGGGGAGCTGTTTTTT; CDR3: CASSQVLAGTGELFF
D: TRBD2; V: TRBV4-2; size: -; J: TRBJ2-6; DNA: TGTGCCAGCAGCCAAGCGTTGGGGGGGGTTAACGTCCTGACTTTC; CDR3: CASSQALGGVNVLTF
D: TRBD2; V: TRBV28; size: -; J: TRBJ2-1; DNA: TGTGCCAGCAGCAGCGGGGCCTACAATGAGCAGTTCTTC; CDR3: CASSSGAYNEQFF
D: TRBD1; V: TRBV27; size: -; J: TRBJ1-6; DNA: TGTGCCAGCAGTTCGCCAGACAGGGTACCTACCCTCCACTTT; CDR3: CASSSPDRVPTLHF
D: TRBD1; V: TRBV12-3/TRBV12-4; size: -; J: TRBJ1-4; DNA: TGTGCCAGCTCCCAGACAGGGAATAATGAAAAACTGTTTTTT; CDR3: CASSQTGNNEKLFF
D: -; V: TRBV20-1; size: -; J: TRBJ1-2; DNA: TGCAGTGCAAAAAGGGGTCCCGTCGACTATGGCTACACCTTC; CDR3: CSAKRGPVDYGYTF
D: -; V: TRBV19; size: -; J: TRBJ2-3; DNA: TGTGCCAGTAATCGGGGCTCGGATACGCAGTATTTT; CDR3: CASNRGSDTQYF
D: -; V: TRBV27; size: -; J: TRBJ2-3; DNA: TGTGCCAGCAGTTTCTTGGGGCCCAGCACAGATACGCAGTATTTT; CDR3: CASSFLGPSTDTQYF
D: TRBD2; V: TRBV7-2; size: -; J: TRBJ2-1; DNA: TGTGCCAGCAGCCCTACCGGGACTAGCGGCCCCAATGAGCAGTTCTTC; CDR3: CASSPTGTSGPNEQFF
D: -; V: TRBV11-3; size: few; J: TRBJ1-4; DNA: TGTGCCAGCAGCTCCGGAGGGACCGTCAATAATGAAAAACTGTTTTTT; CDR3: CASSSGGTVNNEKLFF
D: TRBD1; V: TRBV7-2; size: -; J: TRBJ2-5; DNA: TGTGCCAGCAGCTTTAGAGGGGGACAGCCTGGAGAGACCCAGTACTTC; CDR3: CASSFRGGQPGETQYF
D: -; V: TRBV6-2/TRBV6-3; size: few; J: TRBJ2-1; DNA: TGTGCCAGCAGTTACTCCGGGACTTCCCCCTACAATGAGCAGTTCTTC; CDR3: CASSYSGTSPYNEQFF
D: -; V: TRBV7-3; size: -; J: TRBJ2-1; DNA: TGTGCCAGCAGCTTAAATCGGCAGAGCTCCTACAATGAGCAGTTCTTC; CDR3: CASSLNRQSSYNEQFF
D: -; V: TRBV7-6; size: -; J: TRBJ2-5; DNA: TGTGCCAGCAGCTTAGGGGCAGTTGCCGGAAAAAAAGAGACCCAGTACTTC; CDR3: CASSLGAVAGKKETQYF
D: TRBD1; V: TRBV7-4; size: -; J: TRBJ1-5; DNA: TGTGCCACCCAGGGGACAGGCCAAAATCAGCCCCAGCATTTT; CDR3: CATQGTGQNQPQHF
D: TRBD1; V: TRBV5-4; size: -; J: TRBJ2-4; DNA: TGTGCCAGCAGCTTGGGACAGGGGATCATAGACATTCAGTACTTC; CDR3: CASSLGQGIIDIQYF
D: -; V: TRBV7-2; size: few; J: TRBJ2-1; DNA: TGTGCCAGCAGCTTTTATCGTCCCAATGAGCAGTTCTTC; CDR3: CASSFYRPNEQFF
D: -; V: TRBV6-2/TRBV6-3; size: few; J: TRBJ1-5; DNA: TGTGCCAGCAGTTACTCTAGACAGCCCCAGCATTTT; CDR3: CASSYSRQPQHF
D: TRBD1; V: TRBV12-3/TRBV12-4; size: few; J: TRBJ1-5; DNA: TGTGCCAGCAGTTTAGGGAAGACAGGGGGGATTCCGCCCCAGCATTTT; CDR3: CASSLGKTGGIPPQHF
D: -; V: TRBV11-3; size: few; J: TRBJ1-1; DNA: TGTGCCAGCAGCTCCAGTCAATGGGGGGGCACTGAAGCTTTCTTT; CDR3: CASSSSQWGGTEAFF
D: TRBD2; V: TRBV19; size: -; J: TRBJ2-5; DNA: TGTGCCAGTAGAGGCGGGGTAGCGGGAGTACAAGAGACCCAGTACTTC; CDR3: CASRGGVAGVQETQYF
D: -; V: TRBV20-1; size: -; J: TRBJ2-1; DNA: TGCAGTGCTAACCCCCGTGGACCACTGGGGGGCAATGAGCAGTTCTTC; CDR3: CSANPRGPLGGNEQFF
D: -; V: TRBV7-9; size: -; J: TRBJ1-2; DNA: TGTGCCAGCAGCTCGTTGAGTGTCTATGGCTACACCTTC; CDR3: CASSSLSVYGYTF
D: -; V: TRBV11-2; size: -; J: TRBJ2-1; DNA: TGTGCCAGCAGCTCCCGGACTCCTAATGGCAATGAGCAGTTCTTC; CDR3: CASSSRTPNGNEQFF
D: -; V: TRBV7-8; size: many; J: TRBJ2-1; DNA: TGTGCCAGCACCTACCGGGACTTCTACAATGAGCAGTTCTTC; CDR3: CASTYRDFYNEQFF
D: TRBD1; V: TRBV25-1; size: few; J: TRBJ2-5; DNA: TGTGCCAGCAGTGAGCAAGGCTCGACAGGGAGTGAGACCCAGTACTTC; CDR3: CASSEQGSTGSETQYF
D: -; V: TRBV6-1; size: few; J: TRBJ2-2; DNA: TGTGCCAGCAGTGTGAGAGGCGGGGAGCTGTTTTTT; CDR3: CASSVRGGELFF
D: -; V: TRBV11-2; size: -; J: TRBJ2-1; DNA: TGTGCCAGCAGCTTAGAGGGTTGGTACAATGAGCAGTTCTTC; CDR3: CASSLEGWYNEQFF
D: -; V: TRBV29-1; size: few; J: TRBJ1-1; DNA: TGCAGCGTTGAAGCAGGGGTTGCTCTTGAAGCTTTCTTT; CDR3: CSVEAGVALEAFF
D: -; V: TRBV19; size: -; J: TRBJ2-7; DNA: TGTGCCAGTAGTATAGAACAGGGCCCCTACGAGCAGTACTTC; CDR3: CASSIEQGPYEQYF
D: -; V: TRBV2; size: -; J: TRBJ2-3; DNA: TGTGCCAGCAGCCGGCTAGCGACAGATACGCAGTATTTT; CDR3: CASSRLATDTQYF
D: -; V: TRBV2; size: -; J: TRBJ2-3; DNA: TGTGCCAGCAGTGAATGGCGGAGCACGTTTGAGTATTTT; CDR3: CASSEWRSTFEYF
D: -; V: TRBV7-4; size: few; J: TRBJ2-2; DNA: TGTGCCAGCAGCTTATACTGGAGAAACACCGGGGAGCTGTTTTTT; CDR3: CASSLYWRNTGELFF
D: TRBD1; V: TRBV20-1; size: few; J: TRBJ2-7; DNA: TGCAGTGCCGTAGGGCAAACAGGGGCCGGGTTCTACGAGCAGTACTTC; CDR3: CSAVGQTGAGFYEQYF
D: TRBD1; V: TRBV6-1; size: -; J: TRBJ1-1; DNA: TGTGCCAGCAGTCTTGACCGGGACAGCCCTTCCGCTTTCTTT; CDR3: CASSLDRDSPSAFF
D: -; V: TRBV24-1; size: -; J: TRBJ1-5; DNA: TGTGCCACCAGTGATAGGTCAGGGGCTTTCCAGCCCCAGCATTTT; CDR3: CATSDRSGAFQPQHF
D: -; V: TRBV7-8; size: many; J: TRBJ2-1; DNA: TGTGCCAGCAGCTTAGCAAGGGGGAGGGCCACCCATGAGCAGTTCTTC; CDR3: CASSLARGRATHEQFF
D: TRBD1; V: TRBV2; size: few; J: TRBJ1-2; DNA: TGTGCCAGCAGGGGGACAGGGGGCGACGGCTACACCTTC; CDR3: CASRGTGGDGYTF